Given below is one T cell receptor beta chain in context. Sequencing used immunoSEQ multiplex PCR; TCRdb keeps in-frame clones, though not all of them. The sample lists fewer than 250,000 clones, roughly 80% occurring once. The data were obtained in a study of blood T cell repertoires in COVID-19. Overall study context: Researchers got acute and convalescent COVID-19 samples from the United States, Italy and Spain.

V was pared by 7 bases and J by 8 bases, with 11 bases of the junction left unmatched. This CDR3 spans 13 amino acids. CDR1 and CDR2 from the germline V gene are SQVTM and ANQGSEA. The TCR was taken from an elderly woman with COVID-19, enrolled during active disease. The sequencing input was peripheral blood. The chain employs TRBV29-1 and TRBJ1-5; 7 bases map to TRBD1. In DNA, the CDR3 is TGCAGCGCCAGAGGGGGCCGGTGGAAGCCCCAGCATTTT. It codes for CSARGGRWKPQHF.